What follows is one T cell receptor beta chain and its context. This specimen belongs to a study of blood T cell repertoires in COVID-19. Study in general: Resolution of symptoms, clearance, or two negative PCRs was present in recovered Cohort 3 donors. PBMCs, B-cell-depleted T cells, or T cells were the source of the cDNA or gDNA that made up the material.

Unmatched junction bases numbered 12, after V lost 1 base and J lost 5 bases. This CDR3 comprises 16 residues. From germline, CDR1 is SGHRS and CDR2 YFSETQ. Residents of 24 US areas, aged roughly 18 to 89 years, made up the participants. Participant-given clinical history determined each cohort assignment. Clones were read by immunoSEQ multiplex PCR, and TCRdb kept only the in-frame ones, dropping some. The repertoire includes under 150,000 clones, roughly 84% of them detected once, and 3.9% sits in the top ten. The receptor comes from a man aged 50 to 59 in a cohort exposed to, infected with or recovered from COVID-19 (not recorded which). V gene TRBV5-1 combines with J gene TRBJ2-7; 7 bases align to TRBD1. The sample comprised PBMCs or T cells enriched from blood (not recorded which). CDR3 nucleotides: TGCGCCAGCAGCTTGAGTGTCGACAGGGTAGGAAACGAGCAGTACTTC. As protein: CASSLSVDRVGNEQYF.